A selection of T cell receptor beta chains follows, all from one sample in a study of T cells after yellow fever vaccination. TCRdb processed the 5' RACE reads anew with MiXCR; each CDR3 protein has one entry. The sample has around 340,000 distinct CDR3 sequences; around 13% are singletons. Specimen: CD4+ T cells sorted from PBMCs, collected 15 days after the yellow fever booster vaccination. The source is a man aged 18 to 30 who received the YFV17D yellow fever vaccine. The CDR3 runs from the conserved cysteine through the conserved F or W. D genes are given only for firm matches. Clone size appears in some rows only: once, few, many, or a class for an expanded clone.

D gene	clone size	V gene	J gene	CDR3 protein	CDR3 DNA
.	few	TRBV7-2	TRBJ2-5	CASDDSPFEETQYF	TGTGCCAGCGACGACAGCCCATTTGAAGAGACCCAGTACTTC
.	few	TRBV5-1	TRBJ2-5	CASSLSLARVQETQYF	TGCGCCAGCAGCCTGTCACTAGCCCGAGTCCAAGAGACCCAGTACTTC
TRBD2	.	TRBV9	TRBJ2-1	CASSVQPSGYNEQFF	TGTGCCAGCAGCGTACAGCCTAGCGGGTACAATGAGCAGTTCTTC
.	.	TRBV6-6	TRBJ2-2	CASSYSIYSGTLRGELFF	TGTGCCAGCAGTTACTCGATCTACTCCGGGACCCTCCGCGGGGAGCTGTTTTTT
TRBD1	few	TRBV2	TRBJ2-2	CASRVTGVAGELFF	TGTGCCAGCAGGGTGACAGGGGTGGCCGGGGAGCTGTTTTTT
.	few	TRBV4-3	TRBJ1-3	CASSQGVTGPGNTIYF	TGCGCCAGCAGCCAGGGGGTAACAGGGCCCGGAAACACCATATATTTT
TRBD1	few	TRBV20-1	TRBJ2-1	CSARDRTGISEQFF	TGCAGTGCTAGAGATCGGACAGGGATAAGTGAGCAGTTCTTC
TRBD1	many	TRBV4-3	TRBJ2-6	CASSSRQGGSGANVLTF	TGCGCCAGCAGCAGCCGACAGGGCGGCTCTGGGGCCAACGTCCTGACTTTC
.	.	TRBV15	TRBJ2-5	CATSFGTGGGETQYF	TGTGCCACCAGCTTTGGGACAGGCGGGGGAGAGACCCAGTACTTC
.	many	TRBV10-3	TRBJ2-2	CASRGADAGELFF	TGTGCCAGTCGGGGGGCCGACGCCGGGGAGCTGTTTTTT
.	.	TRBV5-1	TRBJ1-3	CASSYTIYF	TGCGCCAGCAGCTACACCATATATTTT
TRBD1	.	TRBV4-2	TRBJ1-2	CASSQSYGGGGNYGYTF	TGTGCCAGCAGCCAGAGTTACGGAGGAGGGGGCAACTATGGCTACACCTTC
TRBD1	.	TRBV18	TRBJ1-2	CASSPPGTGGGYTF	TGTGCCAGCTCACCCCCTGGGACAGGGGGTGGCTACACCTTC
TRBD2	few	TRBV10-3	TRBJ2-7	CATAGLAERYEQYF	TGTGCCACAGCGGGACTAGCGGAGAGATACGAGCAGTACTTC
.	.	TRBV11-2	TRBJ2-3	CASSLRTSPGIDTQYF	TGTGCCAGCAGCTTGAGGACCTCACCCGGAATAGATACGCAGTATTTT
.	.	TRBV7-3	TRBJ1-1	CASSSGHTNTEAFF	TGTGCCAGCAGCTCGGGACATACAAACACTGAAGCTTTCTTT